This TCR beta chain was sequenced for a study of T cells in Graves' hyperthyroidism and ophthalmopathy. TCR beta CDR3 sequences were amplified from RNA transcripts. TCR CDR3 regions were first amplified by RT-PCR with HTBI primers. TCRdb reprocessed the multiplex PCR reads via MiXCR and lists one record per CDR3 protein. The table includes 300,000 to 400,000 distinct CDR3 sequences, around 20% detected once. The CDR3 totals 16 residues. The V and J ends lost 3 bases and 5 bases, in that order; junction bases with no gene match: 10. Germline V gene lookup returns CDR1 MGHRA and CDR2 YSYEKL. This clonotype came up a few times.

The sample consisted of blood. This chain uses TRBV4-1 with TRBJ1-5; 7 bases fit TRBD1. This clonotype originated in a woman in her fifties or sixties with Graves' hyperthyroidism. The CDR3 nucleotides read TGCGCCAGCAGCCAGCATTTTACAGGGGCGGATCAGCCCCAGCATTTT. It yields the protein CASSQHFTGADQPQHF.